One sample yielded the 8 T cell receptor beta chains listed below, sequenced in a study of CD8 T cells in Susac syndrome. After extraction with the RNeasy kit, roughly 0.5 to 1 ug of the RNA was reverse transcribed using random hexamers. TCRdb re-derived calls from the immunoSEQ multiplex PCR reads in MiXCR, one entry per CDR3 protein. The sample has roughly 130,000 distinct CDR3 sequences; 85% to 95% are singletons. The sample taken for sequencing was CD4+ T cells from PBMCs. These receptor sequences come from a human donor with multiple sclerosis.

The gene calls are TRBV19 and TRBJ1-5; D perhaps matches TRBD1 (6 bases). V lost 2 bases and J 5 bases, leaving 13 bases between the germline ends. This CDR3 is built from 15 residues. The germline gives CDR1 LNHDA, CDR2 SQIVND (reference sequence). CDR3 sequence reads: CASSITGTSDQPQHF. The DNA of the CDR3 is TGTGCCAGTAGTATAACCGGGACAAGCGATCAGCCCCAGCATTTT.

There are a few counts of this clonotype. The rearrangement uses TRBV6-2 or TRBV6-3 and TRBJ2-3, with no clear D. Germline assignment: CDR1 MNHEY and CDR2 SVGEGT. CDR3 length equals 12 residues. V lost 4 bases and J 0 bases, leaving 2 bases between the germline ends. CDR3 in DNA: TGTGCCAGCAGTTCCAGCACAGATACGCAGTATTTT. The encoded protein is CASSSSTDTQYF.

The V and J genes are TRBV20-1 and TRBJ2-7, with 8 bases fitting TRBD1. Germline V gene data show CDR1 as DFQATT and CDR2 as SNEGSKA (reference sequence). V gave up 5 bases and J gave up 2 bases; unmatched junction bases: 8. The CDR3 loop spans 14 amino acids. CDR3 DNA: TGCAGTGCTCGCGGGGACAGGTCCACCTACGAGCAGTACTTC. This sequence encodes CSARGDRSTYEQYF.

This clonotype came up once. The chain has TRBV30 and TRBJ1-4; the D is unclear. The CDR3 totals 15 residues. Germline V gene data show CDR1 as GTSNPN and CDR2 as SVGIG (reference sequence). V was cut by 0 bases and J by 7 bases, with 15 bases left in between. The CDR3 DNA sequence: TGTGCCTGGAGTGTAATAGGAGGGATAGGTGAAAAACTGTTTTTT. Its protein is CAWSVIGGIGEKLFF.

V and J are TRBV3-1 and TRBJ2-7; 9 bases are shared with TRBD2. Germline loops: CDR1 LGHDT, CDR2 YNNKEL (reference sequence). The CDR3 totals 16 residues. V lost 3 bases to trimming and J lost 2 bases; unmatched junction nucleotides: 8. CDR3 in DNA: TGTGCCAGCAGCCAGGCCGGACTAGCGCGCACCTACGAGCAGTACTTC. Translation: CASSQAGLARTYEQYF.

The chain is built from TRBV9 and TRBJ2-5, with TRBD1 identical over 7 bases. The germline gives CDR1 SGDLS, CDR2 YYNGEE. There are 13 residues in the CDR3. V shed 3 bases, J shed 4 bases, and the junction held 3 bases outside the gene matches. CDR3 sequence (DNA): TGTGCCAGCAGCGCCCGACAGGGAGAGACCCAGTACTTC. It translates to CASSARQGETQYF.

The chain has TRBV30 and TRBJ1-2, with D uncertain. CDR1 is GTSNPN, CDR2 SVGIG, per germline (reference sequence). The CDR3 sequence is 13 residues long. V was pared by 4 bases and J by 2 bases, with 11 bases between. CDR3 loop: CAWIGTVNYGYTF. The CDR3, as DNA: TGTGCCTGGATAGGTACAGTAAACTATGGCTACACCTTC.

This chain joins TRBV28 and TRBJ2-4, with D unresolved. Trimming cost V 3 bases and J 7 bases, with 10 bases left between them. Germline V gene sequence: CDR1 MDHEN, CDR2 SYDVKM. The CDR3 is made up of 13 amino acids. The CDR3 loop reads CASSFNIGNIQYF. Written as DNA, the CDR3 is TGTGCCAGCAGTTTTAATATTGGGAACATTCAGTACTTC.